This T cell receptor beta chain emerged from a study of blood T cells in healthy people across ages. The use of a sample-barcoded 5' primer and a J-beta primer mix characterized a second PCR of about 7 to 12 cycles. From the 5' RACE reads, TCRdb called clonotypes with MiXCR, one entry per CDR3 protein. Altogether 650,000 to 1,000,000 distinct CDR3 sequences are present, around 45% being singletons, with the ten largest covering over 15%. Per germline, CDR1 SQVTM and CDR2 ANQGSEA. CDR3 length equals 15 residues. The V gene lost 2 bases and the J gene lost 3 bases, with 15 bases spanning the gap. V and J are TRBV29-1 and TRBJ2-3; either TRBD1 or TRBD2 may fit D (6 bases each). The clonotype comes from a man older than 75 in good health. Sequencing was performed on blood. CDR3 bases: TGCAGCGTTGAACCGGCGCAGGGGAGGACAGATACGCAGTATTTT. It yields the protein CSVEPAQGRTDTQYF.